Listed below are T cell receptor beta chains from one sample, sequenced in a study of shared clonotypes between healthy human individuals. Generated by immunoSEQ multiplex PCR, the TCRdb table keeps only in-frame clones and is missing some. The sample includes some 2.1 million clones, about 94% of them seen just once. Sequenced: naive CD8+ T cells sorted from blood. The receptors derive from a man younger than 30 in good health. Both conserved end residues are part of each CDR3. A D gene is named only where the DNA matches it firmly. Clone size appears in some rows only: once, few, many, or a class for an expanded clone.

size: .
D: .
V: TRBV5-1
J: TRBJ1-2
CDR3: CASSPLEGKNYGYTF
DNA: TGCGCCAGCAGCCCCCTGGAGGGGAAGAACTATGGCTACACCTTC

size: .
D: .
V: TRBV27
J: TRBJ2-7
CDR3: CASSFRGMFFF
DNA: TGTGCCAGCAGTTTCCGAGGAATGTTTTTCTTC

size: .
D: .
V: TRBV6-1
J: TRBJ2-7
CDR3: CASSELIRAPNEQYF
DNA: TGTGCCAGCAGTGAATTGATCAGGGCCCCCAACGAGCAGTACTTC

size: .
D: TRBD2
V: TRBV5-4
J: TRBJ2-1
CDR3: CASSSTGGIARFNEQFF
DNA: TGTGCCAGCAGCTCGACGGGGGGGATAGCTCGTTTTAATGAGCAGTTCTTC

size: .
D: TRBD2
V: TRBV7-4
J: TRBJ2-1
CDR3: CASSVEQGLAGAYNEQFF
DNA: TGTGCCAGCAGCGTCGAACAGGGACTAGCGGGAGCATACAATGAGCAGTTCTTC

size: .
D: .
V: TRBV9
J: TRBJ2-5
CDR3: CASSGGETQYF
DNA: TGTGCCAGCAGCGGGGGAGAGACCCAGTACTTC

size: .
D: TRBD1
V: TRBV5-1
J: TRBJ2-7
CDR3: CASSFGTGLYEQYF
DNA: TGCGCCAGCAGCTTCGGGACAGGGTTGTACGAGCAGTACTTC

size: .
D: .
V: TRBV27
J: TRBJ1-4
CDR3: CASSPRTSGRSGVDEKLFF
DNA: TGTGCCAGCAGTCCTAGGACATCGGGGAGGAGTGGGGTAGATGAAAAACTGTTTTTT

size: .
D: TRBD2
V: TRBV7-9
J: TRBJ2-1
CDR3: CASSLREGNNEQFF
DNA: TGTGCCAGCAGCTTGCGGGAGGGGAACAATGAGCAGTTCTTC

size: .
D: TRBD2
V: TRBV7-6
J: TRBJ2-1
CDR3: CASSLAGAGGPDEQFF
DNA: TGTGCCAGCAGCTTAGCGGGAGCGGGAGGGCCAGATGAGCAGTTCTTC

size: .
D: .
V: TRBV27
J: TRBJ2-7
CDR3: CASSFGTEQYF
DNA: TGTGCCAGCAGTTTCGGGACGGAGCAGTACTTC

size: .
D: TRBD1
V: TRBV5-5
J: TRBJ1-2
CDR3: CASIPTGTGAFYGYTF
DNA: TGTGCCAGCATCCCTACCGGGACAGGGGCCTTCTATGGCTACACCTTC

size: .
D: .
V: TRBV5-4
J: TRBJ1-5
CDR3: CASSLEGGGQPQHF
DNA: TGTGCCAGCAGCTTGGAGGGGGGCGGACAGCCCCAGCATTTT

size: .
D: .
V: TRBV7-9
J: TRBJ2-5
CDR3: CASSRGIGQRDQETQYF
DNA: TGTGCCAGCAGCAGAGGGATAGGACAGCGCGACCAAGAGACCCAGTACTTC

size: .
D: .
V: TRBV30
J: TRBJ2-7
CDR3: CATVTATGYEQYF
DNA: TGTGCTACTGTAACGGCGACGGGGTACGAGCAGTACTTC

size: .
D: .
V: TRBV9
J: TRBJ1-3
CDR3: CASSVGRENTIYF
DNA: TGTGCCAGCAGCGTAGGCCGTGAAAACACCATATATTTT

size: few
D: .
V: TRBV7-9
J: TRBJ2-7
CDR3: CASSLQGYEQYF
DNA: TGTGCCAGCAGCCTACAGGGCTACGAGCAGTACTTC

size: .
D: .
V: TRBV5-4
J: TRBJ1-2
CDR3: CAIADRGGGVYGYTF
DNA: TGTGCCATCGCGGACAGAGGAGGAGGTGTCTATGGCTACACCTTC

size: .
D: .
V: TRBV14
J: TRBJ1-6
CDR3: CASSQDQGSESSYNSPLHF
DNA: TGTGCCAGCAGCCAAGACCAGGGCAGCGAGAGCTCCTATAATTCACCCCTCCACTTT

size: .
D: .
V: TRBV4-1
J: TRBJ2-1
CDR3: CASSQRGPPSSYNEQFF
DNA: TGCGCCAGCAGCCAAAGGGGCCCCCCGAGCTCCTACAATGAGCAGTTCTTC

size: once
D: .
V: TRBV28
J: TRBJ2-5
CDR3: CASSLGQGPGETQYF
DNA: TGTGCCAGCAGTTTGGGGCAGGGGCCTGGAGAGACCCAGTACTTC

size: once
D: TRBD1
V: TRBV27
J: TRBJ2-7
CDR3: CASSAGQEPYEQYF
DNA: TGTGCCAGCAGTGCTGGACAGGAGCCCTACGAGCAGTACTTC

size: .
D: .
V: TRBV28
J: TRBJ2-3
CDR3: CASRLTLAGPGTDTQYF
DNA: TGTGCCAGCAGACTGACGTTGGCGGGGCCTGGCACAGATACGCAGTATTTT

size: once
D: TRBD1
V: TRBV4-1
J: TRBJ2-7
CDR3: CASSQEYGTAGTYEQYF
DNA: TGCGCCAGCAGCCAAGAATATGGGACAGCCGGAACCTACGAGCAGTACTTC

size: .
D: TRBD2
V: TRBV9
J: TRBJ2-2
CDR3: CASRGLAGGSGELFF
DNA: TGTGCCAGCAGGGGACTAGCGGGAGGATCCGGGGAGCTGTTTTTT

size: once
D: .
V: TRBV4-1
J: TRBJ2-7
CDR3: CASSQENPSGFTTYEQYF
DNA: TGCGCCAGCAGCCAAGAAAATCCGTCGGGGTTCACTACCTACGAGCAGTACTTC

size: .
D: .
V: TRBV28
J: TRBJ2-1
CDR3: CATHLTGGLGWFF
DNA: TGTGCCACCCACTTGACCGGGGGCCTGGGTTGGTTCTTC

size: .
D: .
V: TRBV7-6
J: TRBJ2-7
CDR3: CASSPGPTYEQYF
DNA: TGTGCCAGCAGCCCGGGACCCACCTACGAGCAGTACTTC

size: .
D: TRBD1
V: TRBV7-9
J: TRBJ2-7
CDR3: CASSFGQGPREGQYF
DNA: TGTGCAAGCAGCTTCGGACAGGGGCCCAGGGAGGGGCAGTACTTC

size: .
D: .
V: TRBV28
J: TRBJ1-1
CDR3: CASSLYRFGTEAFF
DNA: TGTGCCAGCAGTCTCTATCGATTTGGCACTGAAGCTTTCTTT

size: once
D: .
V: TRBV5-4
J: TRBJ1-3
CDR3: CASRDAGSGNTIYF
DNA: TGTGCCAGCAGAGACGCGGGGTCTGGAAACACCATATATTTT

size: .
D: .
V: TRBV5-1
J: TRBJ2-3
CDR3: CASSFGMVGGFTDTQYF
DNA: TGCGCCAGCAGCTTCGGAATGGTTGGAGGGTTCACAGATACGCAGTATTTT

size: .
D: .
V: TRBV13
J: TRBJ2-3
CDR3: CASSGRTDTQYF
DNA: TGTGCCAGCAGCGGTCGCACAGATACGCAGTATTTT

size: once
D: TRBD2
V: TRBV10-2
J: TRBJ2-1
CDR3: CASSPGLADYEQFF
DNA: TGCGCCAGTTCCCCGGGACTAGCGGATTATGAGCAGTTCTTC

size: .
D: .
V: TRBV28
J: TRBJ2-3
CDR3: CASSLGGSTDTQYF
DNA: TGTGCCAGCAGTTTAGGGGGCTCCACAGATACGCAGTATTTT

size: .
D: TRBD2
V: TRBV15
J: TRBJ2-1
CDR3: CATSGGLARYNEQFF
DNA: TGTGCCACCAGCGGCGGACTAGCGAGGTACAATGAGCAGTTCTTC

size: .
D: TRBD2
V: TRBV7-2
J: TRBJ2-7
CDR3: CASSLLAGVSEEQYF
DNA: TGTGCCAGCAGTCTACTAGCGGGAGTTTCTGAAGAGCAGTACTTC

size: once
D: TRBD1
V: TRBV11-2
J: TRBJ1-2
CDR3: CASRETGTDNGYTF
DNA: TGTGCCAGCAGGGAAACCGGGACAGACAATGGCTACACCTTC

size: .
D: .
V: TRBV4-1
J: TRBJ2-7
CDR3: CASSLGTGLYEQYF
DNA: TGCGCCAGCAGCCTCGGGACGGGACTCTACGAGCAGTACTTC

size: .
D: .
V: TRBV2
J: TRBJ2-7
CDR3: CASSEYQGSYEQYF
DNA: TGTGCCAGCAGTGAGTACCAGGGGAGCTACGAGCAGTACTTC

size: once
D: .
V: TRBV10-2
J: TRBJ1-2
CDR3: CASSDIEPYGYTF
DNA: TGCGCCAGCAGTGATATAGAACCCTATGGCTACACCTTC

size: .
D: .
V: TRBV5-5
J: TRBJ2-7
CDR3: CASSLGSQYEQYF
DNA: TGTGCCAGCAGCTTGGGCAGCCAGTACGAGCAGTACTTC

size: .
D: TRBD2
V: TRBV5-1
J: TRBJ2-1
CDR3: CASSLLGLAGGNEQFF
DNA: TGCGCCAGCAGCCTCCTGGGACTAGCGGGAGGGAATGAGCAGTTCTTC

size: .
D: .
V: TRBV5-8
J: TRBJ2-2
CDR3: CASSPGYSGELFF
DNA: TGTGCCAGCAGCCCCGGCTACTCCGGGGAGCTGTTTTTT

size: .
D: .
V: TRBV6-1
J: TRBJ2-2
CDR3: CASIAQGTGELFF
DNA: TGTGCCAGCATCGCCCAAGGCACCGGGGAGCTGTTTTTT

size: .
D: .
V: TRBV9
J: TRBJ2-7
CDR3: CASSAGLPDEQYF
DNA: TGTGCCAGCAGCGCCGGACTACCCGACGAGCAGTACTTC

size: .
D: TRBD1
V: TRBV5-1
J: TRBJ1-1
CDR3: CASSSDRAFTEAFF
DNA: TGCGCCAGCAGCTCGGACAGGGCTTTTACTGAAGCTTTCTTT

size: few
D: TRBD1
V: TRBV30
J: TRBJ1-1
CDR3: CAWSYGQGHTEAFF
DNA: TGTGCCTGGAGTTACGGACAGGGACACACTGAAGCTTTCTTT

size: .
D: .
V: TRBV5-6
J: TRBJ1-1
CDR3: CASSLGRDEAFF
DNA: TGTGCCAGCAGCTTGGGACGGGACGAAGCTTTCTTT

size: .
D: .
V: TRBV7-8
J: TRBJ2-1
CDR3: CASSRLDISTSYNEQFF
DNA: TGTGCCAGCAGCCGGCTCGACATTTCCACTTCCTACAATGAGCAGTTCTTC

size: once
D: .
V: TRBV11-2
J: TRBJ2-7
CDR3: CASSSPLGGSYEQYF
DNA: TGTGCCAGCAGCTCCCCGCTAGGGGGCTCCTACGAGCAGTACTTC